A single sample gave rise to the 20 T cell receptor beta chains below, sequenced in a study of T cells after posttransplantation cyclophosphamide. A marrow graft followed busulfan-fludarabine conditioning, with cyclophosphamide on days +3 and +4. Profiled with immunoSEQ multiplex PCR; TCRdb holds only in-frame clones, not every one. The sample yields 4,100 or so clones, approximately 80% seen once. The sequencing used PBMCs, collected 86 days after allogeneic stem cell transplant with posttransplant cyclophosphamide. These TCRs come from a male patient aged 45-60 years who received an allogeneic stem cell transplant from an unrelated donor, was CMV-positive, and had acute GVHD only. Some T cells could come from the graft donor.

The rearrangement links TRBV5-1 to TRBJ2-2, with 8 bases matching TRBD2. The CDR3 has 16 amino acids. The germline V gene encodes CDR1 SGHRS and CDR2 YFSETQ. The ends lost 7 bases at V and 3 bases at J; junction bases unmatched: 11. The CDR3 reads CASCTGSGGYTGELFF. CDR3 in DNA: TGCGCCAGCTGCACAGGGAGCGGGGGCTACACCGGGGAGCTGTTTTTT.

This chain links TRBV5-4 with TRBJ1-1; no definite D call. Trimming left V 4 bases short and J 7 bases short, with 11 bases between. The CDR3 covers 12 residues. CDR1 is SGHNT and CDR2 is YYREEE in the germline V gene (reference sequence). The CDR3 loop reads CASSDGANEAFF. In DNA, the CDR3 is TGTGCCAGCAGCGACGGAGCTAATGAAGCTTTCTTT.

This clone appeared a few times. V and J are TRBV28 and TRBJ2-1, with TRBD2 matching over 7 bases. Germline CDR1 is MDHEN and CDR2 is SYDVKM. J gave up 6 bases and V 5 bases, and 10 bases lay outside the gene matches. The CDR3 sequence is 15 residues long. The CDR3 nucleotides read TGTGCCAGCAGTGTCCTAGCGGAGGTGGGCAATGAGCAGTTCTTC. It specifies CASSVLAEVGNEQFF.

The rearrangement uses TRBV13 and TRBJ2-7, with 7 bases aligning to TRBD1. The V segment lost 5 bases and the J segment 3 bases; nucleotides outside the gene matches: 13. The CDR3 is 16 amino acids. Germline CDR1 reads PRHDT; CDR2 reads FYEKMQ (reference sequence). Here the CDR3 reads CASSPYRGHNFYEQYF. Written as DNA, the CDR3 is TGTGCCAGCAGCCCCTATAGGGGGCACAACTTCTACGAGCAGTACTTC.

The rearrangement joins TRBV27 to TRBJ1-5; no clear D. Germline V gene data show CDR1 as MNHEY and CDR2 as SMNVEV (reference sequence). This CDR3 has 14 amino acids. V was pared by 5 bases and J by 0 bases, with 8 bases between. CDR3 amino acids: CASSKRYSNQPQHF. Here the CDR3 DNA reads TGTGCCAGCAGTAAGCGTTATAGCAATCAGCCCCAGCATTTT.

The CDR3, as DNA: TGCGCCAGCACCTCTTATGAACTACGGGGGGGGGAGCAGTTCTTC. Its translation is CASTSYELRGGEQFF. The chain has TRBV5-1 and TRBJ2-1; TRBD2 agrees at 8 bases. CDR1 is SGHRS and CDR2 is YFSETQ in the germline V gene. Losses at the gene ends were 6 bases for V and 10 bases for J; bases not matched to a gene: 15. The length of the CDR3 is 15 residues.

The chain combines TRBV5-6 with TRBJ1-3, with D hard to call. Trimming cost V 0 bases and J 0 bases, with 7 bases left between them. This CDR3 contains 15 residues. Per the germline V gene, CDR1 is SGHDT and CDR2 is YYEEEE. CDR3 loop: CASSLGAYSGNTIYF. The CDR3, as DNA: TGTGCCAGCAGCTTGGGCGCGTACTCTGGAAACACCATATATTTT.

The chain uses TRBV2 and TRBJ2-7, with TRBD2 as a possible D gene (5 bases). Trimming took 10 bases from V and 0 from J, leaving 16 bases between them. This CDR3 has 14 amino acids. CDR1 SNHLY and CDR2 FYNNEI come from the germline V gene. For the CDR3, the DNA is TGTGCCACCCGGGCGAGGGAAAGCTCCTACGAGCAGTACTTC. It is translated as CATRARESSYEQYF.

The rearrangement joins TRBV2 to TRBJ1-1; D may be TRBD1 (5 bases). The germline V gene has CDR1 SNHLY and CDR2 FYNNEI. The V gene lost 6 bases and the J gene lost 3 bases, with 11 bases spanning the gap. CDR3 size: 13 residues. The CDR3 coding sequence is TGTGCCAGCAGATCTGAAGGGGACACTGAAGCTTTCTTT. As protein: CASRSEGDTEAFF.

The chain has TRBV11-3 and TRBJ2-3; D unresolved. V was trimmed by 2 bases and J by 3 bases, leaving 12 bases between them. From germline, CDR1 is SGHNT and CDR2 YENEEA. This CDR3 has 15 residues. This chain's CDR3 is CASSLLMAATDTQYF. CDR3 bases: TGTGCCAGCAGCTTATTAATGGCTGCTACAGATACGCAGTATTTT. Full variable domain (remainder filled in from reference TRBV11-3 and TRBJ2-3): EAGVVQSPRYKIIEKKQPVAFWCNPISGHNTLYWYLQNLGQGPELLIRYENEEAVDDSQLPKDRFSAERLKGVDSTLKIQPAELGDSAVYLCASSLLMAATDTQYFGPGTRLTVL.

Concerning this clone itself: The junction and the germline gene differ at one end; a read error may be behind it. The chain employs TRBV2 and TRBJ2-2; TRBD1 matches 7 bases. The CDR3 extends over 14 amino acids. Germline V lookup: CDR1 SNHLY, CDR2 FYNNEI. CDR3: CASSEGGWTGELFF. The CDR3, as DNA: TGTGCCAGCAGCGAAGGGGGCTGGACCGGGGAGCTGTTTTTT.

The chain employs TRBV4-1 and TRBJ1-2; D might be TRBD1 (6 bases). The CDR3 runs 18 residues. The ends were cut back, 6 bases at V and 5 bases at J, with 28 bases in the middle. Germline CDR1 is MGHRA and CDR2 is YSYEKL. The CDR3 DNA reads TGCGCCAGCAGTTATACAGGGAGCGGGTCGGGAGGAGAATATGGCTACACCTTC. As protein: CASSYTGSGSGGEYGYTF.

CDR3 nucleotides: TGCGCCAGCAGTGAGGAGTCCTCCCTACTGTACGAGGGCTACACCTTC. It yields the protein CASSEESSLLYEGYTF. V and J are TRBV10-2 and TRBJ1-2; D remains unclear. The CDR3 is made up of 16 amino acids. V was pared by 2 bases and J by 8 bases, with 21 bases between. Germline loops: CDR1 WSHSY, CDR2 SAAADI.

The chain combines TRBV6-5 with TRBJ1-2; 11 bases agree with TRBD1. J gave up 6 bases and V 6 bases, and 3 bases lay outside the gene matches. CDR1 and CDR2 (germline): MNHEY, SVGAGI. The CDR3 runs 13 residues. The CDR3 sequence: CASSRTGGDGYTF. Here the CDR3 DNA reads TGTGCCAGCAGCCGGACAGGGGGCGATGGCTACACCTTC.

This sequence joins TRBV5-4 and TRBJ2-5; the match to TRBD1 covers 12 bases. Germline-derived CDR1 and CDR2 are SGHNT and YYREEE (reference sequence). This CDR3 comprises 16 residues. Trimming at V came to 4 bases and at J to 4 bases, leaving 8 bases not matched to a gene. This CDR3 reads CASSNQPGQGAETQYF. In DNA form, the CDR3 reads TGTGCCAGCAGCAATCAACCGGGACAGGGGGCAGAGACCCAGTACTTC.

The V call is TRBV29-1, the J call TRBJ1-2; 7 bases agree with TRBD1. J was trimmed by 4 bases and V by 4 bases; bases with no gene match: 6. The CDR3 runs to 13 residues. Germline V gene lookup returns CDR1 SQVTM and CDR2 ANQGSEA. The CDR3 sequence is CSVGDRDLYGYTF. In DNA form, the CDR3 reads TGCAGCGTTGGGGACAGAGACCTCTATGGCTACACCTTC.

The genes are TRBV7-8 and TRBJ1-4, with a tentative D call TRBD1 (6 bases). The CDR3 has 14 amino acids. Trimming took off 5 bases at V and 6 bases at J, with 13 bases between the two ends. Germline CDR1 reads SGHVS; CDR2 reads FQNEAQ. The CDR3 region has the DNA TGTGCCAGCAGCCCCTGGGACAAGGATGAAAAACTGTTTTTT. It specifies CASSPWDKDEKLFF.

V is TRBV6-5 and J is TRBJ1-5; TRBD1 aligns across 7 bases. The CDR3 totals 12 residues. Germline assignment: CDR1 MNHEY and CDR2 SVGAGI. The trim removed 8 bases at V and 14 bases at J, leaving 12 bases unmatched. The DNA of the CDR3 is TGTGCCAGCGGTCGGCGGAGGACAGGAGAGCATTTT. It codes for CASGRRRTGEHF.

A few counts support this clone. A single base separates this from a much larger clone, so it may be a read error. This chain links TRBV7-9 with TRBJ2-7; 8 nucleotides align to TRBD1. Germline V gene data show CDR1 as SEHNR and CDR2 as FQNEAQ (reference sequence). The CDR3 runs to 15 residues. The CDR3 loop reads CASRLDGTGHNEQYF. DNA for the CDR3: TGTGCCAGCCGCTTAGACGGGACAGGCCATAACGAGCAGTACTTC.

CDR3 in DNA: TGTGCCAGTAGTACGGGGGGACGGGACGCATCCTACGAGCAGTACTTC. Translation: CASSTGGRDASYEQYF. The V gene is TRBV19, the J gene TRBJ2-5, with TRBD2 matching over 7 bases. The J call may be faulty, since TRBJ2-7 better matches the DNA end. Germline CDR1 and CDR2: LNHDA and SQIVND (reference sequence). The length of the CDR3 is 16 residues.